This T cell receptor beta chain comes out of a study of blood T cell repertoires in COVID-19. Clones were read by immunoSEQ multiplex PCR, and TCRdb kept only the in-frame ones, dropping some. The sample holds 340,000 or so clones, more than 75% seen once. The CDR3 spans 15 residues. V was cut by 2 bases and J by 6 bases, with 14 bases left in between. Germline V gene sequence: CDR1 LNHDA, CDR2 SQIVND (reference sequence). The chain is built from TRBV19 and TRBJ1-5; weak D call: TRBD1 (6 bases). The sequence came from a man aged 50-59 years with active or convalescent COVID-19. The material sequenced was peripheral blood. Here the CDR3 reads CASSIYEGTSQPQHF. DNA of the CDR3: TGTGCCAGTAGTATATATGAGGGGACAAGTCAGCCCCAGCATTTT. Combining the CDR3 with reference TRBV19 and TRBJ1-5 gives the whole variable domain DGGITQSPKYLFRKEGQNVTLSCEQNLNHDAMYWYRQDPGQGLRLIYYSQIVNDFQKGDIAEGYSVSREKKESFPLTVTSAQKNPTAFYLCASSIYEGTSQPQHFGDGTRLSIL.